The 16 T cell receptor beta chains below all came from one sample that was sequenced in a study of lymphopenia after photon versus proton radiotherapy. Method: immunoSEQ multiplex PCR; TCRdb's copy keeps in-frame clones and lacks some. This repertoire shows 25,000 to 30,000 clones, around 80% found once; its top ten account for roughly 29%. Sequences were derived from peripheral blood, sampled from a patient treated with photon-based radiotherapy. Source of these receptors: a man aged 45-60 years with gastric cancer.

The V gene is TRBV5-1, the J gene TRBJ2-2; D remains ambiguous. The germline V and J ends were trimmed by 2 bases and 3 bases, with 5 bases remaining between them. The CDR3 spans 13 residues. Germline V CDR1 and CDR2: SGHRS, YFSETQ. CDR3 loop: CASSFSDTGELFF. CDR3 bases: TGCGCCAGCAGCTTTAGTGACACCGGGGAGCTGTTTTTT. Full variable domain (rest looked up from reference TRBV5-1 and TRBJ2-2): KAGVTQTPRYLIKTRGQQVTLSCSPISGHRSVSWYQQTPGQGLQFLFEYFSETQRNKGNFPGRFSGRQFSNSRSEMNVSTLELGDSALYLCASSFSDTGELFFGEGSRLTVL.

The chain carries TRBV11-2 and TRBJ2-7; D may be TRBD2 (7 bases). The CDR3 covers 20 residues. V dropped 0 bases and J dropped 3 bases, with 27 bases sitting between them. CDR1 and CDR2 (germline): SGHAT, FQNNGV. The CDR3 bases are TGTGCCAGCAGCTTAGATGGGGCGGGGGCTGCAACAATATCAATCTACGAGCAGTACTTC. Protein sequence: CASSLDGAGAATISIYEQYF.

This rearrangement joins TRBV7-8 to TRBJ1-4, with TRBD1 matching 11 bases. The V and J ends lost 5 bases and 4 bases, in that order; junction bases with no gene match: 12. Germline loops: CDR1 SGHVS, CDR2 FQNEAQ. The CDR3 is 18 residues long. The CDR3: CASSPGPGQGDHNEKLFF. The CDR3 coding sequence is TGTGCCAGCAGCCCAGGCCCGGGACAGGGGGACCATAATGAAAAACTGTTTTTT.

A few counts support this clone. The chain joins TRBV2 to TRBJ1-3; D is undetermined. This CDR3 comprises 12 residues. V dropped 10 bases and J dropped 4 bases, with 11 bases sitting between them. Per germline, CDR1 SNHLY and CDR2 FYNNEI. The CDR3 nucleotides read TGTGCCATAATGGGTTCCGGAAACACCATATATTTT. Protein: CAIMGSGNTIYF.

The chain has TRBV5-1 and TRBJ2-1, with D possibly being TRBD2 (6 bases). With 4 bases removed from V and 2 bases from J, the gap between germline ends came to 10 bases. CDR1 and CDR2 from the germline V gene are SGHRS and YFSETQ. CDR3 size: 14 residues. The CDR3, as DNA: TGCGCCAGCAGCCTTAGCGGACCCTACAATGAGCAGTTCTTC. Its protein is CASSLSGPYNEQFF.

This clone was recorded only once. The chain combines TRBV19 with TRBJ2-2; 8 nucleotides agree with TRBD1. Germline V CDR1 and CDR2: LNHDA, SQIVND (reference sequence). This CDR3 spans 15 amino acids. Losses at the gene ends were 5 bases for V and 0 bases for J; bases not matched to a gene: 2. The DNA of the CDR3 is TGTGCCAGTAGTTCGGGACAGGCGAACACCGGGGAGCTGTTTTTT. Translation: CASSSGQANTGELFF. Drawing the rest from reference TRBV19 and TRBJ2-2, the complete variable domain is DGGITQSPKYLFRKEGQNVTLSCEQNLNHDAMYWYRQDPGQGLRLIYYSQIVNDFQKGDIAEGYSVSREKKESFPLTVTSAQKNPTAFYLCASSSGQANTGELFFGEGSRLTVL.

The chain links TRBV7-8 to TRBJ2-5; tentative D call: TRBD2 (6 bases). The DNA end is a closer match to TRBJ2-7, so the J assignment may be wrong. The CDR3 extends over 15 amino acids. From germline, CDR1 is SGHVS and CDR2 FQNEAQ. As DNA, the CDR3 is TGTGCCAGCAGCCAATGGTCGTCCCGGGAGTACGAGCAGTACTTC. Protein product: CASSQWSSREYEQYF.

The chain links TRBV30 to TRBJ1-2; 7 nucleotides match TRBD1. The CDR3 runs to 15 residues. V was clipped by 1 base and J by 6 bases; unmatched bases: 11. Per germline, CDR1 GTSNPN and CDR2 SVGIG (reference sequence). The CDR3 loop reads CAWSGPTGRLDGYTF. For the CDR3, the DNA is TGTGCCTGGAGTGGACCGACAGGGAGGTTGGATGGCTACACCTTC.

The chain links TRBV10-2 to TRBJ1-1; D gene ambiguous. Trimming removed 0 bases at V and 4 bases at J, with 9 bases between. The germline V gene encodes CDR1 WSHSY and CDR2 SAAADI. This CDR3 has 14 residues. The CDR3 nucleotides are TGCGCCAGCAGTGAGTCAGTGGGTTTCACTGAAGCTTTCTTT. It translates to CASSESVGFTEAFF.

The V gene is TRBV5-1, the J gene TRBJ1-1, with D possibly being TRBD1 (6 bases). The CDR3 loop spans 16 amino acids. Trimming cost V 0 bases and J 2 bases, with 14 bases left between them. Germline assignment: CDR1 SGHRS and CDR2 YFSETQ. CDR3 sequence reads: CASSLDFNRVNTEAFF. CDR3 DNA: TGCGCCAGCAGCTTGGACTTTAACAGGGTAAACACTGAAGCTTTCTTT.

The gene calls are TRBV15 and TRBJ2-6, with D possibly being TRBD1 (5 bases). The CDR3 loop spans 17 amino acids. V was trimmed by 4 bases and J by 0 bases, leaving 13 bases between them. Per germline, CDR1 LNHNV and CDR2 YYDKDF (reference sequence). The CDR3 is CATSTGDSASGANVLTF. CDR3 DNA sequence: TGTGCCACCAGCACCGGAGACAGCGCCTCTGGGGCCAACGTCCTGACTTTC.

This clone was detected a few times. This sequence joins TRBV2 and TRBJ1-3; a weak D match, TRBD1 (5 bases). Germline V CDR1 and CDR2: SNHLY, FYNNEI. The CDR3 consists of 13 residues. Trimming stripped 2 bases from V and 8 bases from J, with 10 bases between. The CDR3, as DNA: TGTGCCAGCAGTGAAAGGGTCAGGGACACCATATATTTT. It yields the protein CASSERVRDTIYF.

The gene calls are TRBV27 and TRBJ1-5; 7 bases are shared with TRBD1. Germline CDR1 MNHEY, CDR2 SMNVEV (reference sequence). The CDR3 spans 17 residues. The trim removed 5 bases at V and 2 bases at J, leaving 12 bases unmatched. CDR3 residues: CASSQQGRGDGNQPQHF. CDR3 bases: TGTGCCAGCAGTCAACAGGGGCGGGGGGATGGCAATCAGCCCCAGCATTTT.

The rearrangement joins TRBV14 to TRBJ2-3; 8 nucleotides line up with TRBD1. The germline CDR1 and CDR2 sequences are SGHDN and FVKESK. The CDR3 loop spans 15 amino acids. Trimming took 4 bases from V and 6 from J; bases not matched to a gene: 9. CDR3 in amino acids: CASSRRPGGGDTQYF. The DNA for the CDR3 is TGTGCCAGCAGCCGCCGTCCAGGGGGCGGCGATACGCAGTATTTT.

The CDR3 sequence is CASSYGSEAFF. The CDR3, as DNA: TGTGCCAGCAGTTACGGGTCTGAAGCTTTCTTT. The V and J genes are TRBV6-5 and TRBJ1-1; D call uncertain. The CDR3 runs to 11 residues. Per the germline V gene, CDR1 is MNHEY and CDR2 is SVGAGI. V was clipped by 2 bases and J by 6 bases, with 4 bases between them.

V is TRBV6-5 and J is TRBJ1-1, with D unresolved. The CDR3 contains 14 residues. Germline V gives CDR1 MNHEY, CDR2 SVGAGI. Trimming shortened V by 2 bases and J by 7 bases, and 14 bases separated the two germline ends. In DNA form, the CDR3 reads TGTGCCAGCAGTTACGCCCATGGAGTGGATGAAGCTTTCTTT. Amino acid sequence: CASSYAHGVDEAFF.